The present entry profiles one T cell receptor beta chain with its context. The data originate from a study of blood T cells in healthy people across ages. Whole-study context: About one barcoded beta molecule per two T cells was the capture yield of template switching.

V lost 5 bases, J lost 7 bases, and 9 bases lay in between. This CDR3 has 12 residues. Samples had at least 6.5 million PBMCs isolated from them. Per sample, no less than 5.5 micrograms of total RNA were extracted. A second about 6 to 11 cycle PCR used barcoded and J-beta primers. TCRdb used MiXCR to reprocess the 5' RACE reads, holding one entry per CDR3 protein. Among more than 750,000 distinct CDR3 sequences listed, about 29% were seen once. These data also featured in a second study, about T cells of mothers and their children.

This sequence was found in a woman aged 40 to 55 in good health. Material for sequencing was blood. This chain uses TRBV12-3 or TRBV12-4 with TRBJ1-5; unclear D gene. CDR3 sequence (DNA): TGTGCCAGCAGTCCGACATTACAGCCCCAGCATTTT. Its protein product is CASSPTLQPQHF.